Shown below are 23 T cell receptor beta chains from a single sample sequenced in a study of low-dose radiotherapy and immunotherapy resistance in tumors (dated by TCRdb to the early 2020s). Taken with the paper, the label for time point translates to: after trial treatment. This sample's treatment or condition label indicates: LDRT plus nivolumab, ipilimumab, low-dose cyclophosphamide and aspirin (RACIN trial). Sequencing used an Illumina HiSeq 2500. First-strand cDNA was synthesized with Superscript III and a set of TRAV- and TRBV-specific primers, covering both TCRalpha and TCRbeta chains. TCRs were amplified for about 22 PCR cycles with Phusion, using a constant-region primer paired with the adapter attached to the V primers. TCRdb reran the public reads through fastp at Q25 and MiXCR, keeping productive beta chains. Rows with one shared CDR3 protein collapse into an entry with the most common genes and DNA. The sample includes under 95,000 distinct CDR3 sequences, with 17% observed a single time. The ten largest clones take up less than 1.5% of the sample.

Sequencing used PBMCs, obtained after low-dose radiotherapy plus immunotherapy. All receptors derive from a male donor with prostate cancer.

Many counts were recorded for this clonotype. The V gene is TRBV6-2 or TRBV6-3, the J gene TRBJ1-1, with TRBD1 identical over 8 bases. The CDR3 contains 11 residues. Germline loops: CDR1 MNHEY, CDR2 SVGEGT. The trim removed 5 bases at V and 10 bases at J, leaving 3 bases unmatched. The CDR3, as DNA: TGTGCCAGCAGTCAGGGGGCACGAGCTTTCTTT. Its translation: CASSQGARAFF.

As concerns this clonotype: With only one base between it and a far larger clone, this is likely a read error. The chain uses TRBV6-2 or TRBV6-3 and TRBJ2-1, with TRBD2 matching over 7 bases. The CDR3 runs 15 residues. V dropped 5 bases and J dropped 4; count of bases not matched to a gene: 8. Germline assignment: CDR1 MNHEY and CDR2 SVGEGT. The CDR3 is CASSESSGKYNEQFF. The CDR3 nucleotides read TGTGCCAGCAGTGAATCTAGCGGAAAATACAATGAGCAGTTCTTC.

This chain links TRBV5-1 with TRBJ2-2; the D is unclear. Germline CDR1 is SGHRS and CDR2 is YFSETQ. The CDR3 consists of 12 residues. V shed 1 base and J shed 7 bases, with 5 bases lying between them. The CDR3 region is CASSLRDGELFF. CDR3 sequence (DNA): TGCGCCAGCAGCTTGCGCGACGGGGAGCTGTTTTTT.

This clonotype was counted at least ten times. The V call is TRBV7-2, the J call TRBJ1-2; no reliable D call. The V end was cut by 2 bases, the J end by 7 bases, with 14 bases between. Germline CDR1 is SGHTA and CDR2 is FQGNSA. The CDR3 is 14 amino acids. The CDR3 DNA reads TGTGCCAGCAGCTTAACAGATCAGATAGGTGGCTACACCTTC. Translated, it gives CASSLTDQIGGYTF.

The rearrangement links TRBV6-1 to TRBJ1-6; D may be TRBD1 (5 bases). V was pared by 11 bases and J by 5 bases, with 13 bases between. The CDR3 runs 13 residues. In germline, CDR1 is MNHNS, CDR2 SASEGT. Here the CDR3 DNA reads TGTGCCGGGCGGGACCAGAATAATTCACCCCTCCACTTT. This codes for CAGRDQNNSPLHF.

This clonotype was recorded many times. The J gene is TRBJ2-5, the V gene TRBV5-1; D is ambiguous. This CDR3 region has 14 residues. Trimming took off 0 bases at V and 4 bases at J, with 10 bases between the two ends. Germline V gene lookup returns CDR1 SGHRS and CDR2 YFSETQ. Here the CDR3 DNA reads TGCGCCAGCAGCTTGGATGGTAGTAGAGAGACCCAGTACTTC. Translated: CASSLDGSRETQYF.

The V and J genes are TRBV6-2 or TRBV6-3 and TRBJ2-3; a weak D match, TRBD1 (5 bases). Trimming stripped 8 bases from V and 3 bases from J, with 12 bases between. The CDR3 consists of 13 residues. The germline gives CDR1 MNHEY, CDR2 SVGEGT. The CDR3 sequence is CASRRAVTDTQYF. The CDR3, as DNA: TGTGCCAGCCGCAGGGCAGTAACAGATACGCAGTATTTT.

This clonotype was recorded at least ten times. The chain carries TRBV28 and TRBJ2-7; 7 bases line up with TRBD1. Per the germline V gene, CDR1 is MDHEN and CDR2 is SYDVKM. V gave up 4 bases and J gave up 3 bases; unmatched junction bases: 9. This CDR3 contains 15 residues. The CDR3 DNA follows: TGTGCCAGCAGTTCCGACTCGACAGGGCTCTACGAGCAGTACTTC. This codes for CASSSDSTGLYEQYF.

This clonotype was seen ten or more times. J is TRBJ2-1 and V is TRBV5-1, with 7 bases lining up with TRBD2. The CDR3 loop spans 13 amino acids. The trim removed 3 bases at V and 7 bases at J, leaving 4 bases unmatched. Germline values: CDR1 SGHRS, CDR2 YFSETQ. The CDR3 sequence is CASSWTSGNEQFF. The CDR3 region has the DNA TGCGCCAGCAGCTGGACTAGTGGGAATGAGCAGTTCTTC.

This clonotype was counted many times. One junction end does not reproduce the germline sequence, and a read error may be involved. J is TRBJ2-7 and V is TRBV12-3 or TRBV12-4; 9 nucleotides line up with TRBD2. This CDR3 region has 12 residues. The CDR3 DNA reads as TGTGCCAGCAGTTTATTGGCTAGCGGGACCTTCTTC. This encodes CASSLLASGTFF.

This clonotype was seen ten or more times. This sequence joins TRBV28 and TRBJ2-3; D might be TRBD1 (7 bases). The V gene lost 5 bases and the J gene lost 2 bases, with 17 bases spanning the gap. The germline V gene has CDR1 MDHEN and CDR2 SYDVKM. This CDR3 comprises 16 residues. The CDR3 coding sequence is TGTGCCAGCAGTAACCCGGAGGGACAGAACACAGATACGCAGTATTTT. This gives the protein CASSNPEGQNTDTQYF.

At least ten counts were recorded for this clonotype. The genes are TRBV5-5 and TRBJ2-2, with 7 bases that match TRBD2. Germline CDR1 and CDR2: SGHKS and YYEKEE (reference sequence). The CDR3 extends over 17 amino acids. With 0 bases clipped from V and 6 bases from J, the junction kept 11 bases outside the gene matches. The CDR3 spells CASSLALMAGVSGELFF. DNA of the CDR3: TGTGCCAGCAGCTTGGCTCTGATGGCGGGAGTTTCCGGGGAGCTGTTTTTT.

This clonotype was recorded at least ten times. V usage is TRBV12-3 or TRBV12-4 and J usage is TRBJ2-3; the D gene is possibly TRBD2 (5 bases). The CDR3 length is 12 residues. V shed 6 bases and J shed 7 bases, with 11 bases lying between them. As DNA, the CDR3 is TGTGCCAGCAGCTCGGGAACGAATACGCAGTATTTT. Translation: CASSSGTNTQYF.

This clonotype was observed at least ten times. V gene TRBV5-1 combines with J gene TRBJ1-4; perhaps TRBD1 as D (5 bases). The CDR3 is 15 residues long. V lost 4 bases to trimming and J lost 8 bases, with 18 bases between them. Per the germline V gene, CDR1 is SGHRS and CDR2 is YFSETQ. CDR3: CASSRTPEPGEKLFF. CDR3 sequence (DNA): TGCGCCAGCAGCCGGACCCCAGAGCCAGGGGAAAAACTGTTTTTT.

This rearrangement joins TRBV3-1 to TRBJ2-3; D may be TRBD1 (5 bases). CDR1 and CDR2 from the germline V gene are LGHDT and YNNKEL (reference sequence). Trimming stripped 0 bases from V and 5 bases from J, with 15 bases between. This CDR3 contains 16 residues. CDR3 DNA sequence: TGTGCCAGCAGCCAAGATACGGCCCAGGGCATAGATACGCAGTATTTT. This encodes CASSQDTAQGIDTQYF.

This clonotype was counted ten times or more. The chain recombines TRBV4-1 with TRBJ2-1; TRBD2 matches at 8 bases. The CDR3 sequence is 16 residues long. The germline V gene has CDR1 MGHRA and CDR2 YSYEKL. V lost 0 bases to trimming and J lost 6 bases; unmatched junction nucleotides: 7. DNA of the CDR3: TGCGCCAGCAGCCAAGATCTCGGGGGGGAGGGCAATGAGCAGTTCTTC. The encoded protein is CASSQDLGGEGNEQFF.

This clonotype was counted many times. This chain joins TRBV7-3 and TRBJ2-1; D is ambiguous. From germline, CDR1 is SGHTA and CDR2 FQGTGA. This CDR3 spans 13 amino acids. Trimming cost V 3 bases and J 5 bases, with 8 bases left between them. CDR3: CASSFDINNEQFF. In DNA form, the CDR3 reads TGTGCCAGCAGCTTCGACATAAACAATGAGCAGTTCTTC.

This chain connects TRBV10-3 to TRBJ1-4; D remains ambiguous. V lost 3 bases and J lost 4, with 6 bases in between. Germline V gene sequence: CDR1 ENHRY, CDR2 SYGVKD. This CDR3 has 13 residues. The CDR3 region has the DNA TGTGCCATCAGTGAAGGGTATAATGAAAAACTGTTTTTT. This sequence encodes CAISEGYNEKLFF.

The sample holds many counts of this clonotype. CDR3 sequence reads: CASSLAVRRFF. Written as DNA, the CDR3 is TGTGCCAGCAGCTTAGCAGTCCGGAGGTTCTTC. This chain joins TRBV7-2 and TRBJ2-1; no clear D gene. The CDR3 has 11 residues. CDR1 and CDR2 (germline): SGHTA, FQGNSA. Trimming shortened V by 0 bases and J by 15 bases, and 9 bases separated the two germline ends.

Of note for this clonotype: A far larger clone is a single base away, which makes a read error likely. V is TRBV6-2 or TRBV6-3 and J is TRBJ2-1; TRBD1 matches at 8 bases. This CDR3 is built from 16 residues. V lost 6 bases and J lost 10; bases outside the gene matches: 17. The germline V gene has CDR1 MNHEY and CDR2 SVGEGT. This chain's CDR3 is CASSRDSDRDWYEQFF. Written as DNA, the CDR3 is TGTGCCAGCAGCCGGGACTCGGACAGGGATTGGTACGAGCAGTTCTTC.

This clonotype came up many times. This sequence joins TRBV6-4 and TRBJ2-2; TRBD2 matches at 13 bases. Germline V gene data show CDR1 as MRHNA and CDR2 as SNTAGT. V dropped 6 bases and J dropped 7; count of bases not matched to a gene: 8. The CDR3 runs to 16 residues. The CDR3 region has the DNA TGTGCCAGCAGCCGCGGGGGACTAGCGGGAAACGGGGAGCTGTTTTTT. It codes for CASSRGGLAGNGELFF.

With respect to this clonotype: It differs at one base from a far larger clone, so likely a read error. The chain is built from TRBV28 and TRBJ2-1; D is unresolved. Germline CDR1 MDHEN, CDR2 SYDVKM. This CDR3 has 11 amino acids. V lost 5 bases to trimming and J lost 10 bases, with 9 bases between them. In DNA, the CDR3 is TGTGCCAGCAGTGCGGCCTACGAGCAGTTCTTC. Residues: CASSAAYEQFF.

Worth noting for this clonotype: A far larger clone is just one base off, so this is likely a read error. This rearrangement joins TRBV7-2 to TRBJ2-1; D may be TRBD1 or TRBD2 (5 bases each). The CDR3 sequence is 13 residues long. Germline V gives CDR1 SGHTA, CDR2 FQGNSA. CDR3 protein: CANSLIGGNEQFF. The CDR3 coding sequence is TGTGCCAACAGCTTAATTGGGGGAAATGAGCAGTTCTTC.